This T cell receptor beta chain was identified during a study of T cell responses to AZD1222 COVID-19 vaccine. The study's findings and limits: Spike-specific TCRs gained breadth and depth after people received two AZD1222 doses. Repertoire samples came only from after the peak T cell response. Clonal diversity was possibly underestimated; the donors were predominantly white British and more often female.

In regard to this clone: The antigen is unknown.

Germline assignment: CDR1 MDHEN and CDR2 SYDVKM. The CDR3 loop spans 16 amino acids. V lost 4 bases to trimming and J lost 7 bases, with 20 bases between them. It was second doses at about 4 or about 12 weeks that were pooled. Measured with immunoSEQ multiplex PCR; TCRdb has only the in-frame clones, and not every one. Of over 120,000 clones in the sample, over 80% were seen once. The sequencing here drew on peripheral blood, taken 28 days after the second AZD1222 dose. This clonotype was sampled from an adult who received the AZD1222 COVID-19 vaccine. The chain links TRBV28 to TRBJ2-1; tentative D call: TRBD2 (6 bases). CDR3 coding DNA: TGTGCCAGCAGTTCCCCGGGACTGCGGGCGACGAATGAGCAGTTCTTC. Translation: CASSSPGLRATNEQFF.